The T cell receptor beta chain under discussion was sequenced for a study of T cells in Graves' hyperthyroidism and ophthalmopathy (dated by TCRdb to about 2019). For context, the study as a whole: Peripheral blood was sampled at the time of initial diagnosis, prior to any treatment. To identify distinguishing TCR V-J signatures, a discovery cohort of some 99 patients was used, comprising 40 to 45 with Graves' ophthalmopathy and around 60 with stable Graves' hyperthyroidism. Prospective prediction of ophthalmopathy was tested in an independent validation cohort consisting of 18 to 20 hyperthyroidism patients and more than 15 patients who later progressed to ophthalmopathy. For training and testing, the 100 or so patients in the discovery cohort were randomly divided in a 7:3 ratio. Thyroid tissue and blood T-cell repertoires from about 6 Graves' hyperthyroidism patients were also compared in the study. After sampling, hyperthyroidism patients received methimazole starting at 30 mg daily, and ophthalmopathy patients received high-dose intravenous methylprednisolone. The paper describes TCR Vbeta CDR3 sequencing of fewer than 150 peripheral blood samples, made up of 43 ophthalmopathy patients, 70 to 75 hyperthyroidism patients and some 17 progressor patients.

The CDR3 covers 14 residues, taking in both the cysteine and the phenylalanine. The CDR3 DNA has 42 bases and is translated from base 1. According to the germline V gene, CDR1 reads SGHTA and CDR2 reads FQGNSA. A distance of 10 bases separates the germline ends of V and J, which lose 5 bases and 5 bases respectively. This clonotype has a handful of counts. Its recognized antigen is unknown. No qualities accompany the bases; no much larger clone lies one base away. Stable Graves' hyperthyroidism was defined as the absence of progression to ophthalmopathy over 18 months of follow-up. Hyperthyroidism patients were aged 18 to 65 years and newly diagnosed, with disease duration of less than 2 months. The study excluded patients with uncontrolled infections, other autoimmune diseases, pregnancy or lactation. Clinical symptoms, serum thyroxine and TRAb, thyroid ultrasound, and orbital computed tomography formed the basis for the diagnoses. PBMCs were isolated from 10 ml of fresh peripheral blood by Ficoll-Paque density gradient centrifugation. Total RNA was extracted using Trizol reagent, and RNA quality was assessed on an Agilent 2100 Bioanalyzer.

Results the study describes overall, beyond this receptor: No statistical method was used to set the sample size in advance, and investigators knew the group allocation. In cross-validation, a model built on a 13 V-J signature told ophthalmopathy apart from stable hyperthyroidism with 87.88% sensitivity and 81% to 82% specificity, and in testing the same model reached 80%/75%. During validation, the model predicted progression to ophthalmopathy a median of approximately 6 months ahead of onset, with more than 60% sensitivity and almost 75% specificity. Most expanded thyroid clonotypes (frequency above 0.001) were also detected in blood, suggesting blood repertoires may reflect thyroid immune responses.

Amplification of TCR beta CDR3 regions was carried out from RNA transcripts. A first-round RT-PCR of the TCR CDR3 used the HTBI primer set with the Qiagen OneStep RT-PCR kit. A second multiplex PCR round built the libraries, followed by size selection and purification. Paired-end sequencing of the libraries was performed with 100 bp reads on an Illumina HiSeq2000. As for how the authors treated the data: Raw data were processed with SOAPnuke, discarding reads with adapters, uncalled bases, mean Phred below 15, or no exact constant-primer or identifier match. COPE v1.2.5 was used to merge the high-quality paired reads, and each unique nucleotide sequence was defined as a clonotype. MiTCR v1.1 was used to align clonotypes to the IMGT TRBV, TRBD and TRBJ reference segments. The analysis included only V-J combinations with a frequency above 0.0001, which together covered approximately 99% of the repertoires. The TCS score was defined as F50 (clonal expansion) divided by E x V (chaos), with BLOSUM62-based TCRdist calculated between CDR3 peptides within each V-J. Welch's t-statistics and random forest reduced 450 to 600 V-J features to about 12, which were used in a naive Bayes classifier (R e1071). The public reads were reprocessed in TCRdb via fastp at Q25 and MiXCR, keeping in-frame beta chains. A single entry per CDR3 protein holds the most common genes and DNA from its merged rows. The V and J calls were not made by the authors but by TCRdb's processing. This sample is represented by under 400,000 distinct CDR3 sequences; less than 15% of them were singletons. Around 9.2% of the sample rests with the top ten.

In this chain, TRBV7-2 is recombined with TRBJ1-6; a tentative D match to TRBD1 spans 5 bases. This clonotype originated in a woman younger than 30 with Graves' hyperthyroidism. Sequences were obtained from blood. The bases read TGTGCCAGCAGCCTGACAGATAATAATTCACCCCTCCACTTT. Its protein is CASSLTDNNSPLHF.